One T cell receptor (beta chain) is described in this entry. Its antigen remains unidentified. Anyone with other autoimmune disease or infection in the prior four weeks was excluded. PCR was run on genomic DNA. The TCR beta CDR3 region was amplified using 30 forward and 13 reverse primers. TCRdb re-derived calls from the multiplex PCR reads in MiXCR, one entry per CDR3 protein. The sample includes about 290,000 distinct CDR3 sequences, approximately 45% of them seen just once. This sample was taken from a study of type 1 and type 2 diabetes patients. Study results and limitations: Highly-expanded CD4+ clones were few in type 2 diabetes, median one, roughly 4% of reads.

Germline CDR1 SGHDN, CDR2 FVKESK. V was cut by 4 bases and J by 2 bases, with 11 bases left in between. This CDR3 has 14 amino acids. Specimen: peripheral blood mononuclear cells (PBMCs). The sequence was obtained from a man younger than 30 with type 2 diabetes. The chain is built from TRBV14 and TRBJ1-2; the D is unclear. CDR3 in amino acids: CASSLRLLNYGYTF. DNA of the CDR3: TGTGCCAGCAGCCTGAGATTACTCAACTATGGCTACACCTTC.